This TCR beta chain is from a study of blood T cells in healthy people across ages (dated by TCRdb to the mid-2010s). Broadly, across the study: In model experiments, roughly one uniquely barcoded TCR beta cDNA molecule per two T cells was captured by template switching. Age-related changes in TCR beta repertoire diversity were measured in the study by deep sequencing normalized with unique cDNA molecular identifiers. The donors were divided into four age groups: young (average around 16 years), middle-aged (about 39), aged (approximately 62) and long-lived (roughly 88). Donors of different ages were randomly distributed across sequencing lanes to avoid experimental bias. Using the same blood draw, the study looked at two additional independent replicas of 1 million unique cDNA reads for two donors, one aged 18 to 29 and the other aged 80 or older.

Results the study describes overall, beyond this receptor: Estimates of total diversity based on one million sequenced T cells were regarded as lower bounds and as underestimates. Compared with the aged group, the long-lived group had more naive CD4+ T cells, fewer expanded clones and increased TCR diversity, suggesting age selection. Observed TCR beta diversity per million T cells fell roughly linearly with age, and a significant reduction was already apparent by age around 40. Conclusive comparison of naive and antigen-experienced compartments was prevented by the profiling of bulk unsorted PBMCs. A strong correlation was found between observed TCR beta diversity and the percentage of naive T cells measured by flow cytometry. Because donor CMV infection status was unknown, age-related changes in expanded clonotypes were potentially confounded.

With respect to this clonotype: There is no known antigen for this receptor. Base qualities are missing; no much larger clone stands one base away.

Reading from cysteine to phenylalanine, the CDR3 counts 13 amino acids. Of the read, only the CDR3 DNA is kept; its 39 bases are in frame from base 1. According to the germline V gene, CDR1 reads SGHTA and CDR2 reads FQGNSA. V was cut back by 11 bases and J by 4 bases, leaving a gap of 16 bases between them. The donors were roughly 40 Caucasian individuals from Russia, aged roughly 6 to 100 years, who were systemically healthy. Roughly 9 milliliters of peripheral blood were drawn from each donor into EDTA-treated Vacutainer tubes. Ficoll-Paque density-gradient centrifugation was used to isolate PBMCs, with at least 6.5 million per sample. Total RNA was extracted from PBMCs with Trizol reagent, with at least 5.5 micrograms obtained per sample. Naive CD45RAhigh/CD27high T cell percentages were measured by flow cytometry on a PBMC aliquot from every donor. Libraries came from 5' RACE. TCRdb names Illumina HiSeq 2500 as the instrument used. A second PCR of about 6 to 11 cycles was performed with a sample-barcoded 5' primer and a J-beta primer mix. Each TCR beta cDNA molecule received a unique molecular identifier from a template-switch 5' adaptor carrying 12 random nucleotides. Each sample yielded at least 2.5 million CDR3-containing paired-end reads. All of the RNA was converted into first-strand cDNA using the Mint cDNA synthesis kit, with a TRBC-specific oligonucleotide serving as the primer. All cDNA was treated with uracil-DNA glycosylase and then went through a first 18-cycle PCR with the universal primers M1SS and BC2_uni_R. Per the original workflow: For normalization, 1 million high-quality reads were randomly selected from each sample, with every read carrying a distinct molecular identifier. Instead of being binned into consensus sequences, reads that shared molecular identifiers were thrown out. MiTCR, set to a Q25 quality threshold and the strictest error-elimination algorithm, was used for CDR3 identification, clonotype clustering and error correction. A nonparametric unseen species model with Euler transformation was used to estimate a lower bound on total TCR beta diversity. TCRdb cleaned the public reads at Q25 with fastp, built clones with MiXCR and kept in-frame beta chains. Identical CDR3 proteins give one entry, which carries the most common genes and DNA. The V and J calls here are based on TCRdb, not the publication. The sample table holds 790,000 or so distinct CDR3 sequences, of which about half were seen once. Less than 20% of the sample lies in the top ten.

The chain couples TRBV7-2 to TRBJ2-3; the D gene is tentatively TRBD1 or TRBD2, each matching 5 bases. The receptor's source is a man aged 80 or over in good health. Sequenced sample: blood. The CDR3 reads CAVTQVGADTQYF. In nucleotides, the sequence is TGTGCCGTTACACAAGTGGGGGCAGATACGCAGTATTTT.